Listed here are 4 T cell receptor beta chains from one sample, sequenced in a study of CD8+CD57+ T cells in acquired aplastic anemia. The use of genomic DNA as template underpinned the TCR beta VDJ and CDR3 profiling. MiXCR was run by TCRdb on the reads, yielding one entry per CDR3 protein. The table lists some 170,000 distinct CDR3 sequences, around 40% of them singletons, with approximately 1% in the top ten. Sequenced input: sorted CD4+, CD8+, or CD8+CD57+ T cells (not recorded which) from PBMCs. All receptors come from a human donor in good health.

The chain links TRBV2 to TRBJ2-1; D is possibly TRBD1 or TRBD2 (5 bases each). This CDR3 has 14 amino acids. Trimming cost V 8 bases and J 5 bases, with 16 bases left between them. Germline CDR1 is SNHLY and CDR2 is FYNNEI. DNA for the CDR3: TGTGCCAGCGAGGGGCACGGGAAAGACAATGAGCAGTTCTTC. It specifies CASEGHGKDNEQFF.

The chain uses TRBV25-1 and TRBJ2-1; D is tentatively TRBD1 or TRBD2 (5 bases each). This CDR3 comprises 15 residues. Per the germline V gene, CDR1 is MGHDK and CDR2 is SYGVNS. The germline V and J ends were trimmed by 4 bases and 5 bases, with 15 bases remaining between them. CDR3: CASSVDRDGNNEQFF. As DNA, the CDR3 is TGTGCCAGCAGTGTGGACCGGGACGGGAACAATGAGCAGTTCTTC.

V usage is TRBV10-1 and J usage is TRBJ2-3, with no clear D. Germline assignment: CDR1 WNHNN and CDR2 SYGVQD (reference sequence). V shed 3 bases and J shed 0 bases, with 19 bases lying between them. The CDR3 runs to 18 residues. The CDR3 DNA reads TGCGCCAGCAGTGAATACCCCCCATCGGTCACTAGCACAGATACGCAGTATTTT. Translating it yields CASSEYPPSVTSTDTQYF.

This clonotype occurred many times. The V and J genes are TRBV16 and TRBJ2-2; tentatively, D is TRBD1 (5 bases). There are 14 residues in the CDR3. Trimming removed 0 bases at V and 8 bases at J, with 10 bases between. Per germline, CDR1 KGHSY and CDR2 FQNENV. CDR3 residues: CASSQSTVAGELFF. For the CDR3, the DNA is TGTGCCAGCAGCCAATCGACAGTTGCTGGGGAGCTGTTTTTT. Full variable domain (rest looked up from reference TRBV16 and TRBJ2-2): GEEVAQTPKHLVRGEGQKAKLYCAPIKGHSYVFWYQQVLKNEFKFLISFQNENVFDETGMPKERFSAKCLPNSPCSLEIQATKLEDSAVYFCASSQSTVAGELFFGEGSRLTVL.